These 5 T cell receptor beta chains originate from one sample sequenced in a study of T-cell reconstitution after alpha-beta-depleted transplantation in children. Unique molecular identifiers were built into the TCRbeta library. Via MiXCR, TCRdb re-called the PCR reads, giving one row per CDR3 protein. The sample holds more than 85,000 distinct CDR3 sequences, approximately 6% seen once. Sequenced here: PBMCs, mostly from graft donor cells, sampled 60 days after TCRalphabeta/CD19-depleted stem cell transplant. The receptors originated from a female patient younger than 10 who had a stem cell transplant for Fanconi anemia, so the T cells may come from the graft donor.

This clonotype was seen at least ten times. This rearrangement joins TRBV6-1 to TRBJ2-7; D remains unclear. The CDR3 runs to 10 residues. CDR1 MNHNS and CDR2 SASEGT come from the germline V gene. V lost 1 base and J 13 bases, leaving 8 bases between the germline ends. The DNA for the CDR3 is TGTGCCAGCAGTGAAGAATATAAATACTTC. Translated: CASSEEYKYF.

This clonotype was observed a handful of times. The CDR3: CAWSEGTGVTGELFF. The DNA of the CDR3 is TGTGCCTGGAGTGAGGGGACAGGGGTCACCGGGGAGCTGTTTTTT. This chain connects TRBV30 to TRBJ2-2; 10 bases are shared with TRBD1. The CDR3 is 15 amino acids. The germline CDR1 and CDR2 sequences are GTSNPN and SVGIG (reference sequence). With 1 base clipped from V and 4 bases from J, the junction kept 3 bases outside the gene matches. Complete variable domain (other parts from reference TRBV30 and TRBJ2-2): SQTIHQWPATLVQPVGSPLSLECTVEGTSNPNLYWYRQAAGRGLQLLFYSVGIGQISSEVPQNLSASRPQDRQFILSSKKLLLSDSGFYLCAWSEGTGVTGELFFGEGSRLTVL.

The V call is TRBV11-1, the J call TRBJ2-7; 9 bases are a match to TRBD1. The V gene's germline CDR1 is SGHAT and CDR2 FQDESV (reference sequence). Losses at the gene ends were 2 bases for V and 0 bases for J; bases not matched to a gene: 11. This CDR3 region has 18 residues. This chain's CDR3 is CASSLTKAGTGSSYEQYF. The CDR3 bases are TGTGCCAGCAGCTTAACGAAGGCCGGGACAGGGAGCTCCTACGAGCAGTACTTC.

This clonotype was seen repeatedly, ten times or more. The chain links TRBV5-1 to TRBJ2-1; 10 positions agree with TRBD2. Looked up from germline, CDR1 is SGHRS and CDR2 is YFSETQ. V lost 3 bases and J lost 8; bases outside the gene matches: 5. The CDR3 runs 14 residues. The CDR3 bases are TGCGCCAGCAGCTCAGCGGGGGGGCGCTATGAGCAGTTCTTC. It yields the protein CASSSAGGRYEQFF.

This clonotype was recorded only once. The chain carries TRBV7-3 and TRBJ1-5, with D tentatively TRBD1 (6 bases). Germline values: CDR1 SGHTA, CDR2 FQGTGA. The V and J ends lost 10 bases and 0 bases respectively, with 19 bases between them. The CDR3 is made up of 16 amino acids. The CDR3 coding sequence is TGTGCCAACGACTCACAGGGCATCTATAGCAATCAGCCCCAGCATTTT. Protein sequence: CANDSQGIYSNQPQHF.